These 32 T cell receptor beta chains originate from one sample sequenced in a study of blood T cell repertoires in COVID-19. Produced via immunoSEQ multiplex PCR; TCRdb's table is partial and in-frame only. The sample lists 76,000 or so clones, around 80% seen once, with 8.5% to 14% in the top ten. The sample was peripheral blood. These receptors originate from a man aged 50 to 60 with acute or convalescent COVID-19.

The gene calls are TRBV19 and TRBJ1-5, with 7 bases that match TRBD1. This CDR3 contains 14 residues. Germline V gives CDR1 LNHDA, CDR2 SQIVND (reference sequence). V gave up 4 bases and J gave up 4 bases; unmatched junction bases: 4. The CDR3 DNA reads as TGTGCCAGTAGTACGACAGGGCGTAATCAGCCCCAGCATTTT. This codes for CASSTTGRNQPQHF.

This chain connects TRBV19 to TRBJ2-1; D is ambiguous. In germline, CDR1 is LNHDA, CDR2 SQIVND (reference sequence). V was cut by 3 bases and J by 5 bases, with 8 bases left in between. The CDR3 consists of 13 residues. DNA for the CDR3: TGTGCCAGTAGTATGAGCACTAACAATGAGCAGTTCTTC. Translating gives CASSMSTNNEQFF.

The chain uses TRBV4-3 and TRBJ1-1, with 9 bases fitting TRBD1. The CDR3 loop spans 16 amino acids. The V gene end was trimmed by 0 bases and the J gene end by 3 bases; junction bases not matched to a gene: 5. Per germline, CDR1 LGHNA and CDR2 YSLEER. The DNA of the CDR3 is TGCGCCAGCAGCCAAGAAGGGGGGGACAGGGACACTGAAGCTTTCTTT. This encodes CASSQEGGDRDTEAFF.

The chain links TRBV7-9 to TRBJ1-2, with 8 bases aligning to TRBD1. CDR1 is SEHNR, CDR2 FQNEAQ, per germline (reference sequence). This CDR3 has 13 amino acids. Unmatched junction bases numbered 1, after V lost 4 bases and J lost 3 bases. CDR3 loop: CASSSDRDYGYTF. Here the CDR3 DNA reads TGTGCCAGCAGCTCGGACAGGGACTATGGCTACACCTTC.

The chain has TRBV20-1 and TRBJ1-5; D ambiguous. The CDR3 sequence is 11 residues long. Trimming cost V 6 bases and J 5 bases, with 8 bases left between them. Looked up from germline, CDR1 is DFQATT and CDR2 is SNEGSKA (reference sequence). CDR3 DNA: TGCAGTGCGAGGAGGGATCAGCCCCAGCATTTT. Translated, it gives CSARRDQPQHF.

The chain employs TRBV6-6 and TRBJ1-4; TRBD1 might be the D (6 bases). This CDR3 is 13 amino acids long. Looked up from germline, CDR1 is MNHNY and CDR2 is SVGAGI (reference sequence). Trimming cost V 7 bases and J 7 bases, with 13 bases left between them. CDR3 loop: CASIGGAREKLFF. The CDR3 nucleotides read TGTGCCAGCATTGGGGGGGCCCGTGAAAAACTGTTTTTT.

V usage is TRBV4-3 and J usage is TRBJ1-1, with 7 bases matching TRBD1. Unmatched junction bases numbered 5, after V lost 0 bases and J lost 4 bases. The CDR3 is 15 residues long. Germline V lookup: CDR1 LGHNA, CDR2 YSLEER. CDR3 in amino acids: CASSQDSAGGTEAFF. CDR3 DNA: TGCGCCAGCAGCCAAGATTCGGCAGGGGGCACTGAAGCTTTCTTT.

This chain connects TRBV28 to TRBJ2-2; D is possibly TRBD1 (5 bases). The germline V gene encodes CDR1 MDHEN and CDR2 SYDVKM. V dropped 5 bases and J dropped 2 bases, with 9 bases sitting between them. The CDR3 length is 14 residues. This CDR3 reads CASSRGVNTGELFF. Here the CDR3 DNA reads TGTGCCAGCAGTAGGGGTGTCAACACCGGGGAGCTGTTTTTT.

As to this clone: One end of the junction does not line up with germline, which may come from a read error. V and J are TRBV7-2 and TRBJ2-2; 7 bases line up with TRBD2. The germline V gene has CDR1 SGHTA and CDR2 FQGNSA. The CDR3 sequence is 19 residues long. The CDR3 DNA reads TGTGCCAGCAGCTTACCCTCGAGGGAGCTAGCGGTATGGCACCGGGGAGCTGTTTTT. Amino acids: CASSLPSRELAVWHRGAVF. The full variable domain, its missing parts supplied by reference TRBV7-2 and TRBJ2-2, is GAGVSQSPSNKVTEKGKDVELRCDPISGHTALYWYRQSLGQGLEFLIYFQGNSAPDKSGLPSDRFSAERTGGSVSTLTIQRTQQEDSAVYLCASSLPSRELAVWHRGAVFGEGSRLTVL.

The chain employs TRBV3-1 (or the pseudogene TRBV3-2) and TRBJ1-4; 7 bases are a match to TRBD1. The J segment lost 8 bases and the V segment lost 3 bases, leaving 15 bases of the junction unmatched. Germline loops: CDR1 LGHDT, CDR2 YNNKEL (reference sequence). The CDR3 has 17 residues. The CDR3 loop is CASSHKSKGGRGEKLFF. CDR3 sequence (DNA): TGTGCCAGCAGCCATAAGAGCAAAGGGGGCCGGGGAGAAAAACTGTTTTTT.

This chain connects TRBV2 to TRBJ2-7; 10 bases line up with TRBD1. The CDR3 loop spans 13 amino acids. Germline-derived CDR1 and CDR2 are SNHLY and FYNNEI. V lost 5 bases, J lost 6 bases, and 4 bases stayed unmatched. The CDR3 DNA follows: TGTGCCAGCAGTTACGACAGGGGGCTCGAGCAGTACTTC. It yields the protein CASSYDRGLEQYF.

DNA for the CDR3: TGTGCCAGCAGCCTCGCGGGAGGAGTCAATGAGCAGTTCTTC. It encodes CASSLAGGVNEQFF. V gene TRBV2 combines with J gene TRBJ2-1; TRBD2 matches at 8 bases. Germline trimming cut 6 bases from V and 6 bases from J; bases unmatched to any gene: 7. The V gene's germline CDR1 is SNHLY and CDR2 FYNNEI. The CDR3 is made up of 14 amino acids.

The V call is TRBV27, the J call TRBJ2-1; 12 nucleotides agree with TRBD2. With 3 bases clipped from V and 8 bases from J, the junction kept 8 bases outside the gene matches. The CDR3 extends over 16 amino acids. CDR1 and CDR2 (germline): MNHEY, SMNVEV (reference sequence). Written as DNA, the CDR3 is TGTGCCAGCAGTTTCCTAGCGGGAGGGCGGAGAGATGAGCAGTTCTTC. Translation gives CASSFLAGGRRDEQFF.

The CDR3: CASSIWGGLAKNIQYF. The DNA of the CDR3 is TGTGCCAGTAGTATATGGGGAGGCCTAGCCAAAAACATTCAGTACTTC. J is TRBJ2-4 and V is TRBV19; tentatively, D is TRBD2 (6 bases). The V end was cut by 2 bases, the J end by 0 bases, with 11 bases between. Germline loops: CDR1 LNHDA, CDR2 SQIVND (reference sequence). This CDR3 is built from 16 residues.

V and J are TRBV24-1 and TRBJ1-5; D ambiguous. The germline CDR1 and CDR2 sequences are KGHDR and SFDVKD. This CDR3 contains 12 residues. Between the trimmed V and J ends, which lost 3 bases and 9 bases, there was a span of 8 bases. The CDR3 reads CATSDADRPQHF. DNA for the CDR3: TGTGCCACCAGTGATGCGGATAGGCCCCAGCATTTT.

The chain links TRBV4-3 to TRBJ1-1; D uncertain. The CDR3 is 16 amino acids. CDR1 LGHNA and CDR2 YSLEER come from the germline V gene. V gave up 5 bases and J gave up 1 base, with 17 bases separating them. The CDR3 coding sequence is TGCGCCAGCAGCACTATCCGGGTAAATAAGAACACTGAAGCTTTCTTT. Translating it yields CASSTIRVNKNTEAFF.

This chain links TRBV5-1 with TRBJ2-7, with D possibly being TRBD2 (6 bases). The V end was cut by 4 bases, the J end by 7 bases, with 18 bases between. The CDR3 covers 14 residues. The germline gives CDR1 SGHRS, CDR2 YFSETQ. In DNA form, the CDR3 reads TGCGCCAGCAGCGCCGATCCCGGAGGGGTAGAGCAGTACTTC. Its protein is CASSADPGGVEQYF.

This clone was picked up a small number of times. The chain recombines TRBV18 with TRBJ2-1; TRBD2 matches 10 bases. The germline V gene has CDR1 KGHSH and CDR2 LQKENI. V gave up 0 bases and J gave up 0 bases; unmatched junction bases: 11. This CDR3 is 20 amino acids long. This chain's CDR3 is CASSPPGRTSGIRSYNEQFF. In DNA form, the CDR3 reads TGTGCCAGCTCACCACCGGGTAGAACTAGCGGGATTCGCTCCTACAATGAGCAGTTCTTC.

The V and J genes are TRBV2 and TRBJ2-1; TRBD2 matches at 8 bases. The CDR3 runs 17 residues. V was pared by 4 bases and J by 0 bases, with 8 bases of the junction left unmatched. The V gene's germline CDR1 is SNHLY and CDR2 FYNNEI. Written as DNA, the CDR3 is TGTGCCAGCAGTGGTGGGGTAGCGGGAAGCTCCTACAATGAGCAGTTCTTC. It yields the protein CASSGGVAGSSYNEQFF.

The chain uses TRBV6-1 and TRBJ2-7; perhaps TRBD1 as D (6 bases). The CDR3 has 14 amino acids. V was pared by 7 bases and J by 1 base, with 14 bases between. CDR1 and CDR2 from the germline V gene are MNHNS and SASEGT. The CDR3 region has the DNA TGTGCCAGCATGGGGGCAGACTGGTCCTACGAGCAGTACTTC. This gives the protein CASMGADWSYEQYF.

A single count supports this clone. The rearrangement links TRBV9 to TRBJ2-7; 9 bases fit TRBD1. CDR1 and CDR2 (germline): SGDLS, YYNGEE. This CDR3 has 14 residues. Trimming took 4 bases from V and 3 from J; bases not matched to a gene: 5. The CDR3 spells CASSPRDRDYEQYF. The CDR3 DNA sequence: TGTGCCAGCAGCCCGCGGGACAGGGACTACGAGCAGTACTTC.

CDR3 nucleotides: TGTGCCAGCAGTCCGGGAGAGTATGGCTACACCTTC. Translated: CASSPGEYGYTF. The chain employs TRBV6-5 and TRBJ1-2, with no clear D. The CDR3 contains 12 residues. Germline loops: CDR1 MNHEY, CDR2 SVGAGI. Trimming removed 5 bases at V and 5 bases at J, with 9 bases between.

The chain employs TRBV5-1 and TRBJ2-7, with D perhaps TRBD2 (5 bases). Germline V CDR1 and CDR2: SGHRS, YFSETQ. Trimming cost V 0 bases and J 1 base, with 14 bases left between them. The CDR3 has 16 residues. The CDR3: CASSLEGGLKSYEQYF. The CDR3 nucleotides read TGCGCCAGCAGCTTGGAAGGAGGATTAAAATCCTACGAGCAGTACTTC. Looking up the rest from reference TRBV5-1 and TRBJ2-7 gives the full variable domain: KAGVTQTPRYLIKTRGQQVTLSCSPISGHRSVSWYQQTPGQGLQFLFEYFSETQRNKGNFPGRFSGRQFSNSRSEMNVSTLELGDSALYLCASSLEGGLKSYEQYFGPGTRLTVT.

V gene TRBV19 combines with J gene TRBJ1-2, with TRBD1 identical over 8 bases. Germline V gene data show CDR1 as LNHDA and CDR2 as SQIVND (reference sequence). V gave up 5 bases and J gave up 4 bases; unmatched junction bases: 15. The CDR3 is made up of 17 amino acids. The chain's CDR3 is CASSPTPADRGSYGYTF. The CDR3 DNA reads as TGTGCCAGTAGTCCAACGCCAGCCGACAGGGGATCCTATGGCTACACCTTC. The full variable domain, with the rest looked up from reference TRBV19 and TRBJ1-2, is DGGITQSPKYLFRKEGQNVTLSCEQNLNHDAMYWYRQDPGQGLRLIYYSQIVNDFQKGDIAEGYSVSREKKESFPLTVTSAQKNPTAFYLCASSPTPADRGSYGYTFGSGTRLTVV.

The CDR3 nucleotides are TGTGCCAGCAGTTTAAGTCTAAGGAGCGGGGGACGCCAAGAGACCCAGTACTTC. Amino acid sequence: CASSLSLRSGGRQETQYF. The chain joins TRBV27 to TRBJ2-5; 8 nucleotides line up with TRBD2. The CDR3 contains 18 residues. The germline CDR1 and CDR2 sequences are MNHEY and SMNVEV (reference sequence). Trimming took 2 bases from V and 1 from J; bases not matched to a gene: 12.

The chain is built from TRBV5-5 and TRBJ2-3; TRBD2 might be the D (5 bases). Germline assignment: CDR1 SGHKS and CDR2 YYEKEE (reference sequence). Trimming shortened V by 4 bases and J by 6 bases, and 15 bases separated the two germline ends. The CDR3 contains 14 residues. CDR3 bases: TGTGCCAGCAGCCCAGCGTTGGGAGTGGATACGCAGTATTTT. Translated: CASSPALGVDTQYF.

The J gene is TRBJ2-1, the V gene TRBV5-1, with TRBD1 identical over 9 bases. The CDR3 loop spans 16 amino acids. Losses at the gene ends were 4 bases for V and 5 bases for J; bases not matched to a gene: 10. Germline V gene sequence: CDR1 SGHRS, CDR2 YFSETQ. This chain's CDR3 is CASSPPGTGYNNEQFF. CDR3 coding DNA: TGCGCCAGCAGCCCCCCCGGGACAGGGTACAACAATGAGCAGTTCTTC.

V and J are TRBV18 and TRBJ1-6, with 9 bases matching TRBD1. Germline loops: CDR1 KGHSH, CDR2 LQKENI. V trimming: 3 bases; J trimming: 0 bases; junction bases outside the gene matches: 6. This CDR3 has 18 residues. In DNA form, the CDR3 reads TGTGCCAGCTCACCGGGGACAGGGAGTCCCTCCTATAATTCACCCCTCCACTTT. This encodes CASSPGTGSPSYNSPLHF.

The chain joins TRBV7-2 to TRBJ1-2; TRBD1 matches at 7 bases. Germline V lookup: CDR1 SGHTA, CDR2 FQGNSA. Trimming took 1 base from V and 4 from J; bases not matched to a gene: 6. The CDR3 consists of 15 residues. The CDR3 bases are TGTGCCAGCAGCTTAGTTCAAGGGACAGCCTATGGCTACACCTTC. Its protein is CASSLVQGTAYGYTF.

The chain couples TRBV9 to TRBJ1-6; 8 bases are shared with TRBD1. Germline CDR1 is SGDLS and CDR2 is YYNGEE. The CDR3 runs to 15 residues. After removal of 0 bases from V and 9 bases from J, the junction contained 5 bases not matched to a gene. CDR3 in DNA: TGTGCCAGCAGCGTAGCACGACAGGGGAGTTCACCCCTCCACTTT. Its protein product is CASSVARQGSSPLHF.

This sequence joins TRBV19 and TRBJ2-2, with D perhaps TRBD2 (5 bases). Germline CDR1 LNHDA, CDR2 SQIVND (reference sequence). V lost 9 bases and J 2 bases, leaving 10 bases between the germline ends. The CDR3 contains 13 residues. The CDR3 here is CASRTLNTGELFF. CDR3 DNA sequence: TGTGCCAGCCGGACTCTCAACACCGGGGAGCTGTTTTTT. Looking up the rest from reference TRBV19 and TRBJ2-2 gives the full variable domain: DGGITQSPKYLFRKEGQNVTLSCEQNLNHDAMYWYRQDPGQGLRLIYYSQIVNDFQKGDIAEGYSVSREKKESFPLTVTSAQKNPTAFYLCASRTLNTGELFFGEGSRLTVL.

The J gene is TRBJ2-1, the V gene TRBV9; 13 nucleotides match TRBD2. The germline V gene has CDR1 SGDLS and CDR2 YYNGEE. The CDR3 has 19 residues. V lost 4 bases, J lost 7 bases, and 17 bases stayed unmatched. The CDR3 sequence is CASSTGLAGSHKGGNEQFF. The CDR3 bases are TGTGCCAGCAGCACGGGACTAGCGGGATCTCACAAGGGGGGAAATGAGCAGTTCTTC.